This TCR beta chain was sequenced for a study of memory CD4+ T cells and cytomegalovirus serostatus. Study background: Of the healthy Belgian adults, eight or nine were CMV seropositive and more than 20 seronegative.

The table lists this clone with a few counts. Its antigen is unknown. Repertoires were generated with immunoSEQ multiplex PCR, while TCRdb's copy carries only in-frame clones and drops some. The sample holds approximately 61,000 clones, around 81% seen once. Points from the study as a whole: Each of 67 CMV-associated TCRbeta sequences occurred in one to five individuals. The CMV-associated TCR signature appears largely within the CD4+ memory repertoire.

The CDR3 contains 15 residues. The germline CDR1 and CDR2 sequences are MNHNS and SASEGT. J gave up 8 bases and V 2 bases, and 4 bases lay outside the gene matches. Single viable CD3+CD4+CD8-CD45RO+ cells were sorted as the memory CD4+ T cells. Serostatus was set by detecting CMV pp150, pp28, p38, p52 IgG. This rearrangement joins TRBV6-1 to TRBJ1-6; 9 bases line up with TRBD1. Material for sequencing was memory CD4+ T cells from blood. The source is an adult in good health and CMV-seronegative. Some clones in this sample may be carry-over from other donors' samples. CDR3 coding DNA: TGTGCCAGCAGTGAAATCGGGACAGGGCATTCACCCCTCCACTTT. This translates into CASSEIGTGHSPLHF.